The 20 T cell receptor beta chains below come from one sample, sequenced in a study of blood T cell repertoires in COVID-19. Only in-frame clones appear in the TCRdb table, and some are missing; sequencing was by immunoSEQ multiplex PCR. The sample lists roughly 180,000 clones; 80% were seen once. The specimen was PBMCs or T cells enriched from blood (not recorded which). All receptors come from a man between 60 and 70 years old who had been exposed to COVID-19.

CDR3 sequence: CASSITGVESGNTIYF. The CDR3 region has the DNA TGTGCCAGCAGCATAACAGGGGTGGAATCTGGAAACACCATATATTTT. The chain carries TRBV9 and TRBJ1-3; TRBD1 agrees at 7 bases. The CDR3 totals 16 residues. Trimming cost V 4 bases and J 1 base; bases outside gene matches: 8. CDR1 SGDLS and CDR2 YYNGEE come from the germline V gene.

The CDR3 region is CASSAGPDLYEQYF. The CDR3 nucleotides read TGTGCCAGCAGCGCCGGACCGGACTTATACGAGCAGTACTTC. The J gene is TRBJ2-7, the V gene TRBV9; perhaps TRBD2 as D (5 bases). CDR3 length: 14 residues. The germline V and J ends were trimmed by 3 bases and 4 bases, with 14 bases remaining between them. Per germline, CDR1 SGDLS and CDR2 YYNGEE.

This chain joins TRBV5-1 and TRBJ1-2, with 7 bases that match TRBD1. Trimming at V came to 0 bases and at J to 8 bases, leaving 10 bases not matched to a gene. The CDR3 is 15 amino acids. The germline V gene has CDR1 SGHRS and CDR2 YFSETQ. The DNA for the CDR3 is TGCGCCAGCAGCTTGGCCGTGACAGGGTTGTTCGGCTACACCTTC. Translated: CASSLAVTGLFGYTF.

Written as DNA, the CDR3 is TGTGCCAGCAGCCTCAAAAATCTAACTAGCGGGGACTCCTACAATGAGCAGTTCTTC. Amino acids: CASSLKNLTSGDSYNEQFF. The genes are TRBV7-9 and TRBJ2-1; the match to TRBD2 covers 10 bases. The CDR3 contains 19 residues. CDR1 SEHNR and CDR2 FQNEAQ come from the germline V gene (reference sequence). The trim removed 5 bases at V and 0 bases at J, leaving 13 bases unmatched.

The chain couples TRBV29-1 to TRBJ2-2; D not certain. Germline loops: CDR1 SQVTM, CDR2 ANQGSEA. The CDR3 has 14 amino acids. V dropped 1 base and J dropped 2 bases, with 8 bases sitting between them. The CDR3 DNA reads TGCAGCGTTGAAGTCCCCACAAACACCGGGGAGCTGTTTTTT. This sequence encodes CSVEVPTNTGELFF.

On this clone: The junction departs from the called germline gene at one end, perhaps through a read error. The genes are TRBV29-1 and TRBJ1-2; D might be TRBD1 (5 bases). This CDR3 region has 12 residues. Germline loops: CDR1 SQVTM, CDR2 ANQGSEA. The CDR3 spells CSGESGNYGYTF. CDR3 coding DNA: TGCAGCGGTGAATCAGGGAACTATGGCTACACCTTC.

This clone appeared once. The V call is TRBV19, the J call TRBJ1-1, with 9 bases identical to TRBD1. From germline, CDR1 is LNHDA and CDR2 SQIVND (reference sequence). The CDR3 contains 17 residues. V gave up 4 bases and J gave up 8 bases; unmatched junction bases: 17. CDR3 coding DNA: TGTGCCAGTAGTAGGTCCCGGGACAGGGAATCCACACTGGAAGCTTTCTTT. Translation: CASSRSRDRESTLEAFF.

This chain connects TRBV4-2 to TRBJ2-7; D is possibly TRBD2 (5 bases). The CDR3 runs 18 residues. The germline CDR1 and CDR2 sequences are LGHNA and YNFKEQ. V was cut by 4 bases and J by 3 bases, with 25 bases left in between. The CDR3 spells CASSLEGSSSSWNYEQYF. The CDR3 nucleotides read TGTGCCAGCAGCCTAGAGGGATCCTCTAGCAGTTGGAACTACGAGCAGTACTTC.

The chain links TRBV30 to TRBJ1-1; the D gene is possibly TRBD1 (6 bases). Germline V gene data show CDR1 as GTSNPN and CDR2 as SVGIG (reference sequence). The V end was cut by 3 bases, the J end by 1 base, with 6 bases between. The CDR3 totals 12 residues. CDR3 in amino acids: CAWRGGNTEAFF. DNA of the CDR3: TGTGCCTGGAGAGGGGGGAACACTGAAGCTTTCTTT.

V gene TRBV6-4 combines with J gene TRBJ2-5, with unresolved D. V was cut by 8 bases and J by 6 bases, with 13 bases left in between. The CDR3 spans 12 residues. The germline V gene encodes CDR1 MRHNA and CDR2 SNTAGT. CDR3 DNA: TGTGCCAGCGGTAAGGAGATGAAGACCCAGTACTTC. This translates into CASGKEMKTQYF.

The chain joins TRBV7-9 to TRBJ2-7, with a possible D match to TRBD1 (5 bases). In germline, CDR1 is SEHNR, CDR2 FQNEAQ (reference sequence). The CDR3 runs 16 residues. V lost 0 bases and J lost 6, with 18 bases in between. The CDR3: CASSLAVPYGASEQYF. The CDR3 region has the DNA TGTGCCAGCAGCTTAGCAGTTCCCTATGGGGCGTCCGAGCAGTACTTC.

V and J are TRBV5-1 and TRBJ1-2; 7 bases align to TRBD1. The germline V gene has CDR1 SGHRS and CDR2 YFSETQ. After removal of 0 bases from V and 7 bases from J, the junction contained 9 bases not matched to a gene. CDR3 size: 15 residues. The CDR3 DNA reads as TGCGCCAGCAGCTTGGAGGGCACAGGGGTCGGTGGCTACACCTTC. This codes for CASSLEGTGVGGYTF.

As regards this clone: Additional DNA sequences in this sample encode the identical CDR3. The chain carries TRBV18 and TRBJ2-3; perhaps TRBD1 as D (6 bases). Germline V lookup: CDR1 KGHSH, CDR2 LQKENI. Trimming took 3 bases from V and 2 from J, leaving 18 bases between them. CDR3 size: 17 residues. The chain's CDR3 is CASSPRSGRGYTDTQYF. The CDR3 bases are TGTGCCAGCTCACCCCGGAGCGGCAGGGGATACACAGATACGCAGTATTTT.

The V gene is TRBV19, the J gene TRBJ2-1; 14 positions agree with TRBD2. CDR1 LNHDA and CDR2 SQIVND come from the germline V gene (reference sequence). V lost 6 bases, J lost 5 bases, and 3 bases stayed unmatched. The length of the CDR3 is 15 residues. CDR3 coding DNA: TGTGCCAGTAGATCGGGACTAGCGGGGGACAATGAGCAGTTCTTC. It is translated as CASRSGLAGDNEQFF.

This clone was seen a handful of times. J is TRBJ1-3 and V is TRBV5-1; 9 bases line up with TRBD1. The germline V gene encodes CDR1 SGHRS and CDR2 YFSETQ. V lost 0 bases, J lost 0 bases, and 4 bases stayed unmatched. This CDR3 contains 17 residues. The CDR3 sequence is CASSLGGTGSSGNTIYF. The CDR3 region has the DNA TGCGCCAGCAGCTTGGGCGGGACAGGGAGCTCTGGAAACACCATATATTTT.

V gene TRBV27 combines with J gene TRBJ2-1; the D gene is possibly TRBD2 (6 bases). The V gene lost 3 bases and the J gene lost 7 bases, with 7 bases spanning the gap. The CDR3 has 12 residues. CDR1 is MNHEY and CDR2 is SMNVEV in the germline V gene (reference sequence). The CDR3 DNA reads as TGTGCCAGCAGTTTGGCGGGGAATGAGCAGTTCTTC. Residues: CASSLAGNEQFF.

The rearrangement links TRBV9 to TRBJ2-3, with 11 bases identical to TRBD2. The CDR3 extends over 16 amino acids. Unmatched junction bases numbered 7, after V lost 3 bases and J lost 4 bases. Germline assignment: CDR1 SGDLS and CDR2 YYNGEE. The CDR3 DNA is TGTGCCAGCAGCGCTAGCGGGAGGTGGGGGCCAGATACGCAGTATTTT. Translation: CASSASGRWGPDTQYF.

In its sample, this clone was seen many times. One end of the junction does not line up with germline, which may come from a read error. The chain uses TRBV6-6 and TRBJ1-1; the D is unclear. The germline V gene has CDR1 MNHNY and CDR2 SVGAGI (reference sequence). The CDR3 covers 13 residues. For the CDR3, the DNA is TGTGCCAGCAGTTACTCGAATTCGTATCTAGGTCTCTTT. Its translation: CASSYSNSYLGLF.

V is TRBV7-6 and J is TRBJ2-2, with D possibly being TRBD1 (5 bases). The germline gives CDR1 SGHVS, CDR2 FNYEAQ. V lost 4 bases, J lost 0 bases, and 12 bases lay in between. The CDR3 totals 16 residues. CDR3 sequence (DNA): TGTGCCAGCAGCTCCTTTGGACATGCGAACACCGGGGAGCTGTTTTTT. It is translated as CASSSFGHANTGELFF.

The V and J genes are TRBV11-2 and TRBJ2-4, with TRBD2 matching 13 bases. V shed 2 bases and J 8 bases; nucleotides not matched to a gene: 3. The CDR3 totals 15 residues. From germline, CDR1 is SGHAT and CDR2 FQNNGV. CDR3 DNA: TGTGCCAGCAGCTTAAGGACTAGCGGGAGTGACATTCAGTACTTC. Its translation: CASSLRTSGSDIQYF.